This TCR beta chain was sequenced for a study of T cells after posttransplantation cyclophosphamide. The naive gate required viable CD3+CD4+ or CD3+CD8+ cells with CCR7+CD45RA+CD45RO-CD95-CD27+CD28+ phenotype. Libraries were prepared by immunoSEQ multiplex PCR; TCRdb keeps only in-frame clonotypes and omits some of them. The data show around 19,000 clones, under 99% seen once. The germline gives CDR1 MDHEN, CDR2 SYDVKM. V lost 5 bases and J lost 3; bases outside the gene matches: 7. The CDR3 covers 15 residues. Sequenced: naive CD4+ T cells sorted from PBMCs. The receptor was derived from a man aged 35-49 years in good health, CMV-negative, and a related stem cell transplant donor. This chain links TRBV28 with TRBJ1-3, with TRBD1 matching 7 bases. CDR3 coding DNA: TGTGCCAGCAGTCTTCCCGGGACAGTTGGAAACACCATATATTTT. Amino acids: CASSLPGTVGNTIYF.